This is a list of T cell receptor beta chains from one sample in a study of T-cell memory formation after mild COVID-19. One entry per CDR3 protein results from TCRdb running MiXCR on the 5' RACE reads. The table includes some 340,000 distinct CDR3 sequences, over 10% detected once. Input material: PBMCs or a T cell subset sorted from them (not recorded which). These receptors originate from a man aged 18 to 35 who had mild COVID-19 (a few samples of this study predate the infection). Cell type and time point are not known. Each CDR3 is given with its conserved first and last residue. The D gene is left open where the match is weak. Only some rows state a clone size, as once, few, many or a class for expanded clones.

V: TRBV11-2; J: TRBJ2-3; size: -; D: TRBD2; DNA: TGTGCCAGCAGCTTCGCCGGGACTAGAGGTGATACGCAGTATTTT; CDR3: CASSFAGTRGDTQYF
V: TRBV10-1; J: TRBJ2-1; size: few; D: -; DNA: TGCGCCAGCAGTGAGTCGGGGGACAATGAGCAGTTCTTC; CDR3: CASSESGDNEQFF
V: TRBV7-2; J: TRBJ1-1; size: many; D: -; DNA: TGTGCCAGCAGCTCGTTGGGGGGCCACACTGAAGCTTTCTTT; CDR3: CASSSLGGHTEAFF
V: TRBV7-9; J: TRBJ1-2; size: few; D: -; DNA: TGTGCCAGCAGCTTAGCACAGGTTTATGGCTACACCTTC; CDR3: CASSLAQVYGYTF
V: TRBV24-1; J: TRBJ2-5; size: -; D: -; DNA: TGTGCCACCAGTGATTTGCGGGGGCCAGGAGAGACCCAGTACTTC; CDR3: CATSDLRGPGETQYF
V: TRBV6-5; J: TRBJ1-1; size: -; D: -; DNA: TGTGCCAGCAGTTACGGGGGGGCGCGGGCTGAAGCTTTCTTT; CDR3: CASSYGGARAEAFF
V: TRBV12-3/TRBV12-4; J: TRBJ1-2; size: few; D: TRBD1; DNA: TGTGCCAGCAGTGTGGGACAGGGAATCGAGGGCTACACCTTC; CDR3: CASSVGQGIEGYTF
V: TRBV11-2; J: TRBJ2-1; size: few; D: -; DNA: TGTGCCAGCAGCGTCGGGCGGCGCAATGAGCAGTTCTTC; CDR3: CASSVGRRNEQFF
V: TRBV5-5; J: TRBJ1-1; size: -; D: -; DNA: TGTGCCAGCAGGAAAGACAGAAATTACACTGAAGCTTTCTTT; CDR3: CASRKDRNYTEAFF
V: TRBV7-2; J: TRBJ2-1; size: few; D: -; DNA: TGTGCCAGCAGACCCTCACCTCTGAATGAGCAGTTCTTC; CDR3: CASRPSPLNEQFF
V: TRBV19; J: TRBJ2-5; size: few; D: -; DNA: TGTGCCAGTAGTATGCGGGCCCAAGAGACCCAGTACTTC; CDR3: CASSMRAQETQYF
V: TRBV12-3/TRBV12-4; J: TRBJ2-2; size: -; D: -; DNA: TGTGCCAGCAGTTTGTTGGGCAGGGAGCTGTTTTTT; CDR3: CASSLLGRELFF
V: TRBV5-6; J: TRBJ1-1; size: few; D: TRBD1; DNA: TGTGCCAGCAGCTTGGCCTTGACAGGGGGCTCAACAGGGCGCACTGAAGCTTTCTTT; CDR3: CASSLALTGGSTGRTEAFF
V: TRBV10-3; J: TRBJ1-4; size: -; D: -; DNA: TGTGCCATCCGGCAAGGGAAGGCGACTAATGAAAAACTGTTTTTT; CDR3: CAIRQGKATNEKLFF
V: TRBV12-3/TRBV12-4; J: TRBJ1-6; size: few; D: TRBD1; DNA: TGTGCCAGTGCGACAGGGTCGAATTCACCCCTCCACTTT; CDR3: CASATGSNSPLHF
V: TRBV20-1; J: TRBJ1-2; size: -; D: -; DNA: TGCAGTTTAGCGCCAAACTATGGCTACACCTTC; CDR3: CSLAPNYGYTF
V: TRBV12-3/TRBV12-4; J: TRBJ2-1; size: many; D: TRBD2; DNA: TGTGCCAGCAGTCCCAGGGCGGGGGGGCGAAGTGAGCAGTTCTTC; CDR3: CASSPRAGGRSEQFF
V: TRBV20-1; J: TRBJ1-5; size: -; D: -; DNA: TGCAGTGCCGGGAACAGTGTCAATCAGCCCCAGCATTTT; CDR3: CSAGNSVNQPQHF
V: TRBV28; J: TRBJ2-6; size: many; D: TRBD1; DNA: TGTGCCAGCAGTTTAGGGGACAGGGAGACCAACGTCCTGACTTTC; CDR3: CASSLGDRETNVLTF
V: TRBV12-3/TRBV12-4; J: TRBJ2-2; size: -; D: TRBD2; DNA: TGTGCCAGCAGTAGTCTAGCGGGGGGGAGGACCGGGGAGCTGTTTTTT; CDR3: CASSSLAGGRTGELFF
V: TRBV15; J: TRBJ1-5; size: -; D: -; DNA: TGTGACACCAGCAGAGATCCCGGACAGCCCCAGCATTTT; CDR3: CDTSRDPGQPQHF
V: TRBV4-3; J: TRBJ2-3; size: -; D: -; DNA: TGCGCCAGCAGCCAAGGTGTGGCGGGGCCCGTTACAGATACGCAGTATTTT; CDR3: CASSQGVAGPVTDTQYF
V: TRBV5-1; J: TRBJ2-1; size: many; D: TRBD1; DNA: TGCGCCAGCAGCTACCGGGACAGGGGGAACAATGAGCAGTTCTTC; CDR3: CASSYRDRGNNEQFF
V: TRBV7-9; J: TRBJ2-3; size: many; D: -; DNA: TGTGCCAGCAGCCCCTCGAGGTTTCGCACAGATACGCAGTATTTT; CDR3: CASSPSRFRTDTQYF
V: TRBV6-1; J: TRBJ2-3; size: -; D: -; DNA: TGTGCCAGCAGTGATGGGGCAGGGGCAGATACGCAGTATTTT; CDR3: CASSDGAGADTQYF
V: TRBV7-2; J: TRBJ1-1; size: few; D: -; DNA: TGTGCCAGCAGCCAAAACCCAGGGGCGAACACTGAAGCTTTCTTT; CDR3: CASSQNPGANTEAFF
V: TRBV7-2; J: TRBJ2-5; size: many; D: -; DNA: TGTGCCAGCAGCTTGGGCCCCCAGGCGACCCAGTACTTC; CDR3: CASSLGPQATQYF
V: TRBV12-3/TRBV12-4; J: TRBJ2-3; size: -; D: -; DNA: TGTGCCAGCAGGGGTGTCAGGAGGGGGAGCACAGATACGCAGTATTTT; CDR3: CASRGVRRGSTDTQYF
V: TRBV19; J: TRBJ2-5; size: -; D: TRBD2; DNA: TGTGCCAGTGGGAGGGGAGAGACCCAGTACTTC; CDR3: CASGRGETQYF
V: TRBV6-1; J: TRBJ2-7; size: few; D: -; DNA: TGTGCCAGCAGTGAAAGGGGGAGGGGCAGGGGATCCTACGAGCAGTACTTC; CDR3: CASSERGRGRGSYEQYF
V: TRBV7-2; J: TRBJ1-6; size: many; D: -; DNA: TGTGCCAGCAGCAGCGTTGGGTGGGACAATTCACCCCTCCACTTT; CDR3: CASSSVGWDNSPLHF
V: TRBV2; J: TRBJ2-7; size: -; D: TRBD1; DNA: TGTGCCAGCACCGGGACAGGGGCGAGCTCCTACGAGCAGTACTTC; CDR3: CASTGTGASSYEQYF
V: TRBV28; J: TRBJ2-4; size: few; D: TRBD1; DNA: TGTGCCAGCAGTCCCCAGGGGGTTACGAAAAACATTCAGTACTTC; CDR3: CASSPQGVTKNIQYF
V: TRBV7-3; J: TRBJ1-2; size: -; D: -; DNA: TGTGCCATCAGCCCCTCCTCGACCTCAACTTATGGCTACACCTTC; CDR3: CAISPSSTSTYGYTF
V: TRBV4-3; J: TRBJ2-6; size: -; D: -; DNA: TGCGCCAGCAGCCGAATATTGGGGACCGGGGCCAACGTCCTGACTTTC; CDR3: CASSRILGTGANVLTF
V: TRBV2; J: TRBJ2-3; size: -; D: -; DNA: TGTGCCAGCAGGAGGGGAGACTACACAGATACGCAGTATTTT; CDR3: CASRRGDYTDTQYF
V: TRBV28; J: TRBJ2-2; size: few; D: -; DNA: TGTGCCAGCAGACGTACAGGGTACGGGGAGCTGTTTTTT; CDR3: CASRRTGYGELFF
V: TRBV6-5; J: TRBJ2-3; size: -; D: -; DNA: TGTGCCAGCAGAAGAGCTGGAACAGATACGCAGTATTTT; CDR3: CASRRAGTDTQYF
V: TRBV6-5; J: TRBJ1-4; size: -; D: -; DNA: TGTGCCAGCAGTTACTCGAGGCAGGTGTATGAAAAACTGTTTTTT; CDR3: CASSYSRQVYEKLFF
V: TRBV15; J: TRBJ2-3; size: few; D: TRBD1; DNA: TGTGCCACCAGGAGGGACAGGGGGCTTCTACTTACTAGCACAGATACGCAGTATTTT; CDR3: CATRRDRGLLLTSTDTQYF
V: TRBV6-5; J: TRBJ2-1; size: -; D: TRBD1; DNA: TGTGCCAGCAGGACAGGGCCGTACAATGAGCAGTTCTTC; CDR3: CASRTGPYNEQFF
V: TRBV5-1; J: TRBJ1-1; size: -; D: -; DNA: TGCGCCAGCGGCTTGGAGCCGGGGGCGGGCACTGAAGCTTTCTTT; CDR3: CASGLEPGAGTEAFF
V: TRBV7-2; J: TRBJ1-1; size: -; D: -; DNA: TGTGCCAGCAGGTCCGAGGGGGGAGGGAACACTGAAGCTTTCTTT; CDR3: CASRSEGGGNTEAFF
V: TRBV20-1; J: TRBJ1-5; size: many; D: -; DNA: TGCAGTGCTAGAGAGCTGGATATATTCAATCAGCCCCAGCATTTT; CDR3: CSARELDIFNQPQHF
V: TRBV7-8; J: TRBJ1-1; size: many; D: -; DNA: TGTGCCAGCAGCTTAGCCAGGGGCCGGATGGAAGCTTTCTTT; CDR3: CASSLARGRMEAFF
V: TRBV10-3; J: TRBJ2-1; size: many; D: -; DNA: TGTGCCATCAGTGGCGAATACTCCTACAATGAGCAGTTCTTC; CDR3: CAISGEYSYNEQFF
V: TRBV2; J: TRBJ2-3; size: few; D: -; DNA: TGTGCCGGTGACCGGGGCACCGACACAGATACGCAGTATTTT; CDR3: CAGDRGTDTDTQYF
V: TRBV2; J: TRBJ1-5; size: -; D: -; DNA: TGTGCCAGCAGTGACCGAGGGGCAAGTCAGCCCCAGCATTTT; CDR3: CASSDRGASQPQHF
V: TRBV5-1; J: TRBJ2-2; size: -; D: TRBD2; DNA: TGCGCCAGCAGCCTATTAGCGGGGCGGAACACCGGGGAGCTGTTTTTT; CDR3: CASSLLAGRNTGELFF
V: TRBV29-1; J: TRBJ1-2; size: few; D: -; DNA: TGCAGCGCCGGGGAGGTGCAGGGGAATGGCTACACCTTC; CDR3: CSAGEVQGNGYTF